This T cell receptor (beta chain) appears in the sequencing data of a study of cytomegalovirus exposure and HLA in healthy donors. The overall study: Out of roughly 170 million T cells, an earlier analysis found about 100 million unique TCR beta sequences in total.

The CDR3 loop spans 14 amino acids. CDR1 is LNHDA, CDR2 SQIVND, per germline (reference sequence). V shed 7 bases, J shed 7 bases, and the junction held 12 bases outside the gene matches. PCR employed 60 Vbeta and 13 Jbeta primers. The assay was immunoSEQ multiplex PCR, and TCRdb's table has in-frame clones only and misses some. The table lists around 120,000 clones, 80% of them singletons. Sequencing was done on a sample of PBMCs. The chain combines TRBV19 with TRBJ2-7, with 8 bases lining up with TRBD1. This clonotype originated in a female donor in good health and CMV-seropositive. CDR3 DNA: TGTGCCAGTAATACAGGACAGGGAATAGGGGAGCAGTACTTC. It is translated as CASNTGQGIGEQYF.